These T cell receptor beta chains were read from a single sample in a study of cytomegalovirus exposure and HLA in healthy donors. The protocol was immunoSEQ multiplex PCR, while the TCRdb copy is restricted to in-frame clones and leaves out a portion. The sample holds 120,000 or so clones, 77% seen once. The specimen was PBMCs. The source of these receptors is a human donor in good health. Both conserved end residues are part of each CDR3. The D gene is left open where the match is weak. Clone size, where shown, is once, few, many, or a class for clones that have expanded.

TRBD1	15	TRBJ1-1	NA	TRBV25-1	CASRTGGLGNTEAFF	TGTGCCAGCAGAACAGGGGGCCTCGGGAACACTGAAGCTTTCTTT
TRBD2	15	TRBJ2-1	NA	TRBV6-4	CASSVERESHNEQFF	TGTGCCAGCAGTGTAGAGCGGGAGTCCCACAATGAGCAGTTCTTC
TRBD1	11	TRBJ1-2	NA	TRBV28	CATTGGYGYTF	TGTGCCACGACAGGGGGCTATGGCTACACCTTC
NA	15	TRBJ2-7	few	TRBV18	CASSPNNGGLAEQYF	TGTGCCAGCTCACCAAATAATGGCGGTCTGGCCGAGCAGTACTTC
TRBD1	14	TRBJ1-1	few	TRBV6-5	CASKTGGGRPEAFF	TGTGCCTCAAAGACAGGGGGCGGTCGCCCTGAAGCTTTCTTT
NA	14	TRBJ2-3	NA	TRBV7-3	CASSLGVGTDTQYF	TGTGCCAGCAGCTTAGGAGTTGGAACAGATACGCAGTATTTT
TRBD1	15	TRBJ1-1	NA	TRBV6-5	CASSYEQGAGTEAFF	TGTGCCAGCAGTTACGAGCAGGGGGCAGGCACTGAAGCTTTCTTT
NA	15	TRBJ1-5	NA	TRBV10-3	CAISEGQNSNQPQHF	TGTGCCATCAGTGAGGGACAGAATAGCAATCAGCCCCAGCATTTT
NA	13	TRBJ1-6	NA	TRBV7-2	CASSTDSYSPLHF	TGTGCCAGCAGCACCGACAGTTATTCACCCCTCCACTTT
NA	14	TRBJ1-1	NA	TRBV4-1	CASSQEADHTEAFF	TGCGCCAGCAGCCAAGAAGCGGACCACACTGAAGCTTTCTTT